A selection of T cell receptor beta chains follows, all from one sample in a study of graft-versus-host responses after intestinal transplantation. Antigen specificity for these receptors is unknown. Data came from immunoSEQ multiplex PCR; TCRdb stores just in-frame clones and leaves some out. The data hold tens of thousands of clones, with 87% observed a single time. Source: unstimulated CD8+ T cells sorted from spleen or lymph node cells, taken before transplant. The receptors shown here come from a human donor who was the organ donor for an intestinal transplant. Both conserved end residues are part of each CDR3. Each record gives: V gene, CDR3 protein.

V gene: TRBV4-1
CDR3 protein: CASSQTGDSYEQYF

V gene: TRBV4-1
CDR3 protein: CASSHRDSYEQYF

V gene: TRBV7-9
CDR3 protein: CASTPQGVGDTQYF

V gene: TRBV6-1
CDR3 protein: CASSQDTGPGPQHF

V gene: TRBV10-1
CDR3 protein: CASRHYPDNSPLHF

V gene: TRBV6-1
CDR3 protein: CASSEAGRRTSGDYEQYF

V gene: TRBV28
CDR3 protein: CASTTTAVGYTF

V gene: TRBV9
CDR3 protein: CASSPRRGLGIDGYTF

V gene: TRBV4-1
CDR3 protein: CASSHPLKGVFIWNTEAFF

V gene: TRBV30
CDR3 protein: CAYQTGVGYGYTF

V gene: TRBV7-9
CDR3 protein: CASSIKTGTSNEQFF

V gene: TRBV6-1
CDR3 protein: CASSDDDRKNTEAFF

V gene: TRBV15
CDR3 protein: CATSGQRGTEAFF

V gene: TRBV11-2
CDR3 protein: CASSLEYISSRSYNEQFF

V gene: TRBV15
CDR3 protein: CATSRDRAGNVYNSPLHF

V gene: TRBV5-1
CDR3 protein: CASGLYGELFF